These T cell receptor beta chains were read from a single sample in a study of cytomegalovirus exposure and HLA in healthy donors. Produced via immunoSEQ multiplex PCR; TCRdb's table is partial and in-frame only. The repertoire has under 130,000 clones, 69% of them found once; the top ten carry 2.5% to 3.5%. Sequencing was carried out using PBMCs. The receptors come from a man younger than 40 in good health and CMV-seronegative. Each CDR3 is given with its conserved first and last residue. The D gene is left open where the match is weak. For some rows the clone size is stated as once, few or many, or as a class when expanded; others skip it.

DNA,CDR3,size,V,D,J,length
TGTGCCAGCAGACCCGGACTAGCGGGCCGTGGGGAGCAGTTCTTC,CASRPGLAGRGEQFF,few,TRBV6-6,TRBD2,TRBJ2-1,15
TGTGCCAGCAGTCTTGGCCGACAGTTAGAGACCCAGTACTTC,CASSLGRQLETQYF,NA,TRBV6-1,NA,TRBJ2-5,14
TGTGCCAGCACCTTCCGACAGGGAGAAGGTTACGAGCAGTACTTC,CASTFRQGEGYEQYF,few,TRBV2,TRBD1,TRBJ2-7,15
TGTGCCAGCTCACCAATTAGCGGCACAGATACGCAGTATTTT,CASSPISGTDTQYF,once,TRBV18,NA,TRBJ2-3,14
TGTGCCAGCAGCGCACTAGCGGGATCCTACAATGAGCAGTTCTTC,CASSALAGSYNEQFF,NA,TRBV11-2,TRBD2,TRBJ2-1,15
TGCGCCAGCAGCTCGGCGGGGGCGCGGGAGACCCAGTACTTC,CASSSAGARETQYF,NA,TRBV5-1,NA,TRBJ2-5,14
TGTGCCAGCAGCCGACTTGGGGGAGCCCTGGCGGGGGAGCAGTACTTC,CASSRLGGALAGEQYF,few,TRBV2,NA,TRBJ2-7,16
TGTGCCAGCAGCTCCCCGGGACAGCCCTACGAGCAGTACTTC,CASSSPGQPYEQYF,NA,TRBV7-3,TRBD1,TRBJ2-7,14
TGTGCCAGCAGTAAGGGACAGGGAGGCTACAATGAGCAGTTCTTC,CASSKGQGGYNEQFF,NA,TRBV6-5,TRBD1,TRBJ2-1,15
TGCGCCAGCAGCCAAGATACGGGGTGGAACACTGAAGCTTTCTTT,CASSQDTGWNTEAFF,NA,TRBV4-3,NA,TRBJ1-1,15
TGTGCCAGCAGCCCCCGACAGGGGGCGAGGGTTTACACTGAAGCTTTCTTT,CASSPRQGARVYTEAFF,NA,TRBV7-2,TRBD1,TRBJ1-1,17
TGTGCCAGTAGTATCGGGGACTCTGGGGCCAACGTCCTGACTTTC,CASSIGDSGANVLTF,NA,TRBV19,NA,TRBJ2-6,15
TGTGCCAGCAGCTCCGGGACAATTACGGATGAAAAACTGTTTTTT,CASSSGTITDEKLFF,NA,TRBV5-8,NA,TRBJ1-4,15
TGTGCCAGCAGCCAGGGGGCTAGTTACTATGGCTACACCTTC,CASSQGASYYGYTF,NA,TRBV28,TRBD1,TRBJ1-2,14
TGTGCCAGTAGTCCCCAGTTTGCCCAAGAGACCCAGTACTTC,CASSPQFAQETQYF,NA,TRBV19,NA,TRBJ2-5,14
TGTGCCAGCAGTTATAAGGGACTAGCGGGCCCCCAAGAGACCCAGTACTTC,CASSYKGLAGPQETQYF,few,TRBV27,TRBD2,TRBJ2-5,17
TGCGCCAGCAGCCAAGACGGCGCGACTTCACCCTACGAGCAGTACTTC,CASSQDGATSPYEQYF,NA,TRBV4-3,NA,TRBJ2-7,16